The 32 T cell receptor beta chains below were found in one sample sequenced in a study of sequential checkpoint blockade in melanoma. Treatment specified: randomized to nivolumab then ipilimumab (arm A) or the reverse (arm B). Method: immunoSEQ multiplex PCR; TCRdb's copy keeps in-frame clones and lacks some. The sample shows fewer than 30,000 clones, more than 80% of them seen only once. Sequenced here: CD8+ T cells sorted from blood (inferred from file names), sampled from a patient given nivolumab and ipilimumab in sequence. These receptors came from a human donor with melanoma.

The gene calls are TRBV7-9 and TRBJ1-3; D is uncertain. This CDR3 region has 15 residues. V gave up 4 bases and J gave up 2 bases, with 12 bases separating them. CDR1 is SEHNR and CDR2 is FQNEAQ in the germline V gene (reference sequence). CDR3 residues: CASSSPAGTGNTIYF. The DNA of the CDR3 is TGTGCCAGCAGCTCCCCCGCGGGGACTGGAAACACCATATATTTT.

This clone was seen just once. The V call is TRBV2, the J call TRBJ1-2; D ambiguous. The CDR3 length is 14 residues. CDR1 SNHLY and CDR2 FYNNEI come from the germline V gene. V gave up 6 bases and J gave up 3 bases, with 14 bases separating them. The CDR3 coding sequence is TGTGCCAGCAGGGGAGTTAAGGAGGACTATGGCTACACCTTC. This encodes CASRGVKEDYGYTF.

This clone has a single count. The chain links TRBV21-1 to TRBJ2-5; the table calls TRBD1, which could not be checked here. TRBV21-1 has pseudogene status. This CDR3 spans 15 amino acids. The CDR3 loop is CASSKVPGYTETQYF. DNA for the CDR3: TGTGCCAGCAGCAAAGTTCCAGGGTATACGGAGACCCAGTACTTC.

The V gene is TRBV30, the J gene TRBJ2-7; 9 positions match TRBD1. Looked up from germline, CDR1 is GTSNPN and CDR2 is SVGIG (reference sequence). With V trimmed by 2 bases and J by 5 bases, 7 bases remained unmatched. The CDR3 has 14 residues. The CDR3 DNA reads as TGTGCCTGGAGTAGGGGACAGGGAATCAACGAGCAGTACTTC. As protein: CAWSRGQGINEQYF.

This clone has only one observation. The V and J genes are TRBV6-5 and TRBJ2-2; D possibly corresponds to TRBD2 (6 bases). Trimming removed 5 bases at V and 11 bases at J, with 12 bases between. The germline V gene has CDR1 MNHEY and CDR2 SVGAGI. The CDR3 is made up of 12 amino acids. CDR3 in DNA: TGTGCCAGCAGTATATTCGGGACTGAGCTGTTTTTT. Its translation is CASSIFGTELFF.

The chain couples TRBV7-3 to TRBJ2-1; the match to TRBD2 covers 9 bases. CDR1 and CDR2 (germline): SGHTA, FQGTGA. The ends lost 1 base at V and 9 bases at J; junction bases unmatched: 7. The CDR3 length is 15 residues. The CDR3 reads CASSLIPSSGGEQFF. The CDR3 DNA is TGTGCCAGCAGCTTAATTCCCAGTAGCGGGGGTGAGCAGTTCTTC.

Only one count was recorded for this clone. V and J are TRBV19 and TRBJ2-1; 9 positions agree with TRBD2. Germline-derived CDR1 and CDR2 are LNHDA and SQIVND (reference sequence). J gave up 10 bases and V 3 bases, and 19 bases lay outside the gene matches. The CDR3 runs to 18 residues. The CDR3 nucleotides read TGTGCCAGTAGTATCACTGCGGGGCGGTTAGCGGGAGAGGCGGAGCAGTTCTTC. Translation: CASSITAGRLAGEAEQFF.

This chain uses TRBV5-6 with TRBJ1-5; D may be TRBD1 (6 bases). The V end was cut by 2 bases, the J end by 9 bases, with 15 bases between. The germline V gene encodes CDR1 SGHDT and CDR2 YYEEEE. There are 14 residues in the CDR3. The CDR3 loop reads CASSLGGGARPQHF. Written as DNA, the CDR3 is TGTGCCAGCAGCTTAGGGGGGGGAGCGAGGCCCCAGCATTTT.

A note on this clone: A read error may account for a junction end that differs from germline. The chain joins TRBV7-6 to TRBJ1-2; weak D call: TRBD1 (5 bases). This CDR3 has 13 residues. CDR1 is SGHVS, CDR2 FNYEAQ, per germline. The CDR3 region is CASSSTGYGGHTF. CDR3 in DNA: TGTGCCAGCAGCTCTACAGGTTACGGTGGCCACACCTTC.

The CDR3 region has the DNA TGTGCCAGCAGCCCCATCTGGGGGGAGGGGACCCAGTACTTC. It translates to CASSPIWGEGTQYF. The chain has TRBV7-9 and TRBJ2-5; 7 bases fit TRBD2. This CDR3 contains 14 residues. The germline V gene has CDR1 SEHNR and CDR2 FQNEAQ (reference sequence). After removal of 5 bases from V and 7 bases from J, the junction contained 10 bases not matched to a gene. The full variable domain, in which reference TRBV7-9 and TRBJ2-5 provide the parts outside the CDR3, is DTGVSQNPRHKITKRGQNVTFRCDPISEHNRLYWYRQTLGQGPEFLTYFQNEAQLEKSRLLSDRFSAERPKGSFSTLEIQRTEQGDSAMYLCASSPIWGEGTQYFGPGTRLLVL.

The chain joins TRBV4-1 to TRBJ2-1, with 7 bases aligning to TRBD1. The germline gives CDR1 MGHRA, CDR2 YSYEKL. The CDR3 is 15 residues long. Trimming cost V 3 bases and J 9 bases; bases outside gene matches: 11. CDR3 DNA: TGCGCCAGCAGCCACAAGGGGGCAGATAAGGGTGAGCAGTTCTTC. It specifies CASSHKGADKGEQFF.

V gene TRBV5-6 combines with J gene TRBJ2-7; tentative D call: TRBD2 (6 bases). CDR3 size: 12 residues. V was cut by 2 bases and J by 5 bases, with 8 bases left in between. Germline CDR1 SGHDT, CDR2 YYEEEE. The CDR3 here is CASSLSGHEQYF. The CDR3 bases are TGTGCCAGCAGCTTAAGCGGGCACGAGCAGTACTTC.

The chain is built from TRBV7-9 and TRBJ1-1, with 8 bases matching TRBD1. J was trimmed by 5 bases and V by 0 bases; bases with no gene match: 2. Germline V gene lookup returns CDR1 SEHNR and CDR2 FQNEAQ (reference sequence). The CDR3 has 14 amino acids. CDR3 nucleotide sequence: TGTGCCAGCAGCTTAGCCAGGGGGCAGACTGAAGCTTTCTTT. Encoded protein: CASSLARGQTEAFF.

The chain uses TRBV4-2 and TRBJ2-7, with D possibly TRBD1 on 5 matching bases. Looked up from germline, CDR1 is LGHNA and CDR2 is YNFKEQ. The CDR3 sequence is 16 residues long. Trimming cost V 5 bases and J 1 base, with 18 bases left between them. The CDR3 region is CASSSDTGVSSYEQYF. The CDR3 DNA is TGTGCCAGCAGCTCAGATACAGGAGTATCATCCTACGAGCAGTACTTC.

The rearrangement links TRBV27 to TRBJ2-7, with 9 nucleotides matching TRBD1. The CDR3 consists of 16 residues. From germline, CDR1 is MNHEY and CDR2 SMNVEV (reference sequence). With V trimmed by 5 bases and J by 4 bases, 12 bases remained unmatched. The CDR3 nucleotides read TGTGCCAGCAGTACTCATAAGGGACAGGGAACGTACGAGCAGTACTTC. Translated, it gives CASSTHKGQGTYEQYF.

The rearrangement links TRBV27 to TRBJ2-1, with 8 bases aligning to TRBD2. Germline V CDR1 and CDR2: MNHEY, SMNVEV (reference sequence). V gave up 2 bases and J gave up 2 bases; unmatched junction bases: 5. The CDR3 covers 16 residues. The CDR3 sequence: CASSLKGSGTYNEQFF. The CDR3 bases are TGTGCCAGCAGTTTAAAGGGTAGCGGGACCTACAATGAGCAGTTCTTC.

J is TRBJ1-2 and V is TRBV11-2, with a tentative D call TRBD1 (6 bases). Germline CDR1 is SGHAT and CDR2 is FQNNGV. The CDR3 has 14 residues. V was pared by 1 base and J by 5 bases, with 11 bases between. CDR3 loop: CASSLVGGGYGYTF. CDR3 DNA: TGTGCCAGCAGCTTAGTAGGGGGGGGATATGGCTACACCTTC. Drawing the rest from reference TRBV11-2 and TRBJ1-2, the complete variable domain is EAGVAQSPRYKIIEKRQSVAFWCNPISGHATLYWYQQILGQGPKLLIQFQNNGVVDDSQLPKDRFSAERLKGVDSTLKIQPAKLEDSAVYLCASSLVGGGYGYTFGSGTRLTVV.

The genes are TRBV7-9 and TRBJ2-5; TRBD2 matches at 8 bases. The V gene end was trimmed by 5 bases and the J gene end by 5 bases; junction bases not matched to a gene: 10. This CDR3 region has 15 residues. The germline CDR1 and CDR2 sequences are SEHNR and FQNEAQ (reference sequence). CDR3 DNA sequence: TGTGCCAGCAGCCTAATATCACGGGGGGGGGAGACCCAGTACTTC. It is translated as CASSLISRGGETQYF.

This chain connects TRBV6-5 to TRBJ1-3, with D possibly matching TRBD1 (6 bases). The germline V gene has CDR1 MNHEY and CDR2 SVGAGI. V lost 5 bases to trimming and J lost 0 bases, with 8 bases between them. There are 14 residues in the CDR3. CDR3: CASSIQGSGNTIYF. The CDR3 DNA reads TGTGCCAGCAGTATACAGGGCTCTGGAAACACCATATATTTT.

The V call is TRBV7-8, the J call TRBJ2-7; 7 bases align to TRBD1. V was pared by 4 bases and J by 2 bases, with 5 bases of the junction left unmatched. Germline lookup yields CDR1 SGHVS and CDR2 FQNEAQ. The CDR3 is 14 amino acids. The CDR3 protein is CASSSDRWAYEQYF. CDR3 coding DNA: TGTGCCAGCAGCTCGGACAGGTGGGCCTACGAGCAGTACTTC.

J is TRBJ2-3 and V is TRBV7-9, with TRBD1 matching over 10 bases. Germline values: CDR1 SEHNR, CDR2 FQNEAQ (reference sequence). V lost 4 bases and J lost 2; bases outside the gene matches: 3. The CDR3 contains 15 residues. The DNA of the CDR3 is TGTGCCAGCAGCTCGACAGGGGGCTTCACAGATACGCAGTATTTT. Translated: CASSSTGGFTDTQYF.

The chain uses TRBV19 and TRBJ2-7; 8 bases fit TRBD1. Germline CDR1 reads LNHDA; CDR2 reads SQIVND (reference sequence). The junction had 10 bases not matched to a gene; V was cut back by 6 bases and J by 3 bases. The CDR3 covers 15 residues. CDR3 loop: CASSLFLGQGYEQYF. The CDR3 nucleotides are TGTGCCAGTAGCCTTTTCCTAGGACAGGGCTACGAGCAGTACTTC. Full variable domain (rest looked up from reference TRBV19 and TRBJ2-7): DGGITQSPKYLFRKEGQNVTLSCEQNLNHDAMYWYRQDPGQGLRLIYYSQIVNDFQKGDIAEGYSVSREKKESFPLTVTSAQKNPTAFYLCASSLFLGQGYEQYFGPGTRLTVT.

The rearrangement joins TRBV4-3 to TRBJ2-7, with 8 positions matching TRBD1. The CDR3 loop spans 14 amino acids. The V gene's germline CDR1 is LGHNA and CDR2 YSLEER. Unmatched junction bases numbered 5, after V lost 4 bases and J lost 3 bases. The CDR3, as DNA: TGCGCCAGCAGCCGCAGGACAGGGCACTACGAGCAGTACTTC. Amino acid sequence: CASSRRTGHYEQYF.

The chain carries TRBV4-1 and TRBJ2-1, with D unclear. Trimming removed 4 bases from V and 5 bases from J, with 18 bases in between. CDR1 and CDR2 from the germline V gene are MGHRA and YSYEKL. The CDR3 is 16 amino acids. The DNA of the CDR3 is TGCGCCAGCAGCCTCCGTGAAATTCCTAACCACAATGAGCAGTTCTTC. This sequence encodes CASSLREIPNHNEQFF.

This chain links TRBV5-5 with TRBJ1-6; D gene ambiguous. From germline, CDR1 is SGHKS and CDR2 YYEKEE (reference sequence). V was cut by 4 bases and J by 3 bases, with 8 bases left in between. CDR3 length equals 14 residues. CDR3 sequence: CASSGGDYNSPLHF. In nucleotides, the CDR3 is TGTGCCAGCAGCGGCGGGGACTATAATTCACCCCTCCACTTT.

This chain connects TRBV5-6 to TRBJ1-2; D unclear. Germline loops: CDR1 SGHDT, CDR2 YYEEEE. The CDR3 runs 13 residues. Trimming cost V 1 base and J 0 bases, with 4 bases left between them. The CDR3 loop is CASSLPANYGYTF. The DNA for the CDR3 is TGTGCCAGCAGCTTGCCCGCTAACTATGGCTACACCTTC.

This clone was seen a handful of times. The gene calls are TRBV4-3 and TRBJ2-2; TRBD2 is a possible D gene (6 bases). Per the germline V gene, CDR1 is LGHNA and CDR2 is YSLEER. The germline V and J ends were trimmed by 1 base and 5 bases, with 20 bases remaining between them. The CDR3 is made up of 18 amino acids. CDR3 region: CASSQVWGGAGKTGELFF. In DNA form, the CDR3 reads TGCGCCAGCAGCCAAGTATGGGGTGGCGCGGGAAAAACCGGGGAGCTGTTTTTT.

This CDR3 reads CASSPGEKLFF. The CDR3, as DNA: TGTGCCAGCAGCCCCGGTGAAAAACTGTTTTTT. The chain employs TRBV9 and TRBJ1-4; D ambiguous. CDR3 length: 11 amino acids. With 4 bases removed from V and 7 bases from J, the gap between germline ends came to 5 bases. Germline-derived CDR1 and CDR2 are SGDLS and YYNGEE.

The chain joins TRBV28 to TRBJ1-1, with 10 bases identical to TRBD1. The CDR3 has 16 residues. The junction had 8 bases not matched to a gene; V was cut back by 6 bases and J by 1 base. Germline V gives CDR1 MDHEN, CDR2 SYDVKM. The CDR3 loop reads CASSPDRGRGNTEAFF. The CDR3 coding sequence is TGTGCCAGCAGCCCGGACAGGGGGAGAGGGAACACTGAAGCTTTCTTT.

The chain combines TRBV5-6 with TRBJ2-3; D perhaps matches TRBD2 (6 bases). The CDR3 extends over 13 amino acids. Germline V gene sequence: CDR1 SGHDT, CDR2 YYEEEE. The germline V and J ends were trimmed by 0 bases and 5 bases, with 7 bases remaining between them. CDR3 DNA: TGTGCCAGCAGCTTGGGAGCGGGAGATACGCAGTATTTT. It codes for CASSLGAGDTQYF.

As regards this clone: Other DNA sequences in this specimen translate into the identical CDR3. This rearrangement joins TRBV27 to TRBJ2-5; D is perhaps TRBD2 (6 bases). The CDR3 contains 16 residues. V lost 5 bases and J 1 base, leaving 17 bases between the germline ends. CDR1 and CDR2 from the germline V gene are MNHEY and SMNVEV (reference sequence). CDR3 loop: CASSPGLAGSQETQYF. The CDR3 DNA reads as TGTGCCAGCAGTCCCGGACTGGCGGGGTCCCAAGAGACCCAGTACTTC.

The CDR3 sequence: CASSSGTSGGDTQYF. DNA of the CDR3: TGCGCCAGCAGCTCCGGTACTAGCGGGGGAGATACGCAGTATTTT. This chain uses TRBV5-1 with TRBJ2-3; TRBD2 aligns across 11 bases. Trimming cost V 3 bases and J 5 bases; bases outside gene matches: 5. The CDR3 runs to 15 residues. CDR1 and CDR2 (germline): SGHRS, YFSETQ.